The 15 T cell receptor beta chains listed next were all sequenced from one sample in a study of shared clonotypes between healthy human individuals (dated by TCRdb to between 2020 and 2021). Libraries came from the immunoSEQ multiplex PCR assay. The source is immuneACCESS, and TCRdb retained only in-frame sequences with V and J called. Part of the clones is not carried over; for the studies checked, unresolved V genes explain less than half of this, and the remainder is unexplained. This sample gives some 2,500,000 clones in total; around 90% of them show up just once. The top ten clones comprise roughly 0.34% of the sample. Sequencing was performed on naive CD4+ T cells from PBMCs. The intended sense of this specimen's cell subset or site label: CD45RA+ positively selected. The origin of the receptors is a man between 18 and 35 years old in good health. Some clones in this sample may be carry-over from other donors' samples.

This chain connects TRBV20-1 to TRBJ1-2; D gene ambiguous. The CDR3 extends over 11 amino acids. Germline assignment: CDR1 DFQATT and CDR2 SNEGSKA (reference sequence). V was shortened by 1 base and J by 6 bases, with 6 bases between the two germline ends. The DNA of the CDR3 is TGCAGTGCTAGAGCGCGGGATGGCTACACCTTC. This sequence encodes CSARARDGYTF.

The chain recombines TRBV10-1 with TRBJ2-7, with 7 positions matching TRBD1. Losses at the gene ends were 6 bases for V and 3 bases for J; bases not matched to a gene: 8. CDR1 and CDR2 (germline): WNHNN, SYGVQD (reference sequence). The CDR3 is made up of 14 amino acids. CDR3 nucleotides: TGCGCCAGCAGCACGACAGGGCACGTCTACGAGCAGTACTTC. Protein product: CASSTTGHVYEQYF.

J is TRBJ1-4 and V is TRBV29-1; tentative D call: TRBD1 (5 bases). V was pared by 1 base and J by 7 bases, with 13 bases between. The CDR3 runs to 14 residues. In germline, CDR1 is SQVTM, CDR2 ANQGSEA. The CDR3 DNA follows: TGCAGCGTTGAAGGGGGACCTCGGTCTGAAAAACTGTTTTTT. Its protein is CSVEGGPRSEKLFF.

The chain joins TRBV15 to TRBJ1-4; D gene ambiguous. The CDR3 runs 13 residues. The V gene's germline CDR1 is LNHNV and CDR2 YYDKDF (reference sequence). The ends were cut back, 4 bases at V and 8 bases at J, with 11 bases in the middle. The CDR3 DNA follows: TGTGCCACCAGCAAGTCCCCTACGGAAAAACTGTTTTTT. It is translated as CATSKSPTEKLFF.

The CDR3 sequence is CASSVGARDTGELFF. Written as DNA, the CDR3 is TGTGCCAGCAGCGTAGGTGCTCGTGACACCGGGGAGCTGTTTTTT. The chain carries TRBV9 and TRBJ2-2; no definite D call. Germline-derived CDR1 and CDR2 are SGDLS and YYNGEE. The ends were cut back, 0 bases at V and 3 bases at J, with 9 bases in the middle. The CDR3 length is 15 residues.

This clone was counted once. The chain combines TRBV19 with TRBJ1-4, with 10 bases that match TRBD1. The V segment lost 3 bases and the J segment 7 bases; nucleotides outside the gene matches: 11. In germline, CDR1 is LNHDA, CDR2 SQIVND (reference sequence). The CDR3 length is 17 residues. CDR3 loop: CASSMRRDRGYSEKLFF. The DNA for the CDR3 is TGTGCCAGTAGTATGCGTCGGGACAGGGGATATAGTGAAAAACTGTTTTTT.

Worth noting for this clone: Additional DNA sequences in this sample encode the identical CDR3. The chain combines TRBV7-2 with TRBJ1-1, with no clear D. Trimming shortened V by 2 bases and J by 1 base, and 8 bases separated the two germline ends. Germline V gene data show CDR1 as SGHTA and CDR2 as FQGNSA. CDR3 length equals 14 residues. The CDR3: CASSLLGGNTEAFF. DNA of the CDR3: TGTGCCAGCAGCTTATTGGGCGGGAACACTGAAGCTTTCTTT.

The chain links TRBV6-6 to TRBJ2-3; 7 positions agree with TRBD2. The germline CDR1 and CDR2 sequences are MNHNY and SVGAGI (reference sequence). V lost 7 bases to trimming and J lost 2 bases; unmatched junction nucleotides: 9. This CDR3 region has 15 residues. Here the CDR3 reads CASTTERGTTDTQYF. The CDR3 bases are TGTGCCAGCACGACGGAGCGGGGAACCACAGATACGCAGTATTTT.

The rearrangement links TRBV19 to TRBJ2-3; 9 nucleotides match TRBD1. Germline V gene data show CDR1 as LNHDA and CDR2 as SQIVND (reference sequence). The CDR3 extends over 16 amino acids. The V segment lost 3 bases and the J segment 5 bases; nucleotides outside the gene matches: 9. CDR3 residues: CASSIQGQGREDTQYF. The DNA for the CDR3 is TGTGCCAGTAGTATCCAAGGACAGGGGAGGGAAGATACGCAGTATTTT.

The J gene is TRBJ2-7, the V gene TRBV5-1; weak D call: TRBD2 (7 bases). The CDR3 extends over 16 amino acids. Trimming cost V 0 bases and J 0 bases, with 13 bases left between them. The germline V gene has CDR1 SGHRS and CDR2 YFSETQ. In nucleotides, the CDR3 is TGCGCCAGCAGCTTGGTGCGGGGAGGGGGCTCCTACGAGCAGTACTTC. Its protein is CASSLVRGGGSYEQYF.

The CDR3 loop is CASSYSVASGANVLTF. CDR3 coding DNA: TGTGCCAGCAGTTACTCAGTGGCTTCTGGGGCCAACGTCCTGACTTTC. The genes are TRBV6-5 and TRBJ2-6; D unclear. V was clipped by 0 bases and J by 1 base, with 7 bases between them. CDR1 MNHEY and CDR2 SVGAGI come from the germline V gene. This CDR3 is built from 16 residues.

The sample holds a few counts of this clone. The chain joins TRBV5-1 to TRBJ1-2; 8 nucleotides match TRBD1. Germline loops: CDR1 SGHRS, CDR2 YFSETQ. V gave up 0 bases and J gave up 6 bases; unmatched junction bases: 4. CDR3 length: 14 residues. The CDR3 reads CASSLDRGLDGYTF. DNA for the CDR3: TGCGCCAGCAGCTTGGACAGGGGGTTAGATGGCTACACCTTC.

The chain couples TRBV11-2 to TRBJ2-7; maybe TRBD2 (6 bases). There are 16 residues in the CDR3. In germline, CDR1 is SGHAT, CDR2 FQNNGV. Trimming took 6 bases from V and 3 from J, leaving 21 bases between them. CDR3 in DNA: TGTGCCAGCAGTCGCGGGGCCTTTGCCCCGAACTACGAGCAGTACTTC. Translating gives CASSRGAFAPNYEQYF.

The V and J genes are TRBV18 and TRBJ2-2; no clear D gene. Between the trimmed V and J ends, which lost 4 bases and 4 bases, there was a span of 13 bases. Looked up from germline, CDR1 is KGHSH and CDR2 is LQKENI. CDR3 size: 15 residues. As DNA, the CDR3 is TGTGCCAGCTCACTTATGGGTCTATCCACCGGGGAGCTGTTTTTT. Translated: CASSLMGLSTGELFF.

The V and J genes are TRBV28 and TRBJ2-5, with TRBD1 matching over 7 bases. The CDR3 totals 16 residues. V trimming: 8 bases; J trimming: 4 bases; junction bases outside the gene matches: 16. Germline loops: CDR1 MDHEN, CDR2 SYDVKM. CDR3 amino acids: CASHPPRQGPSETQYF. The CDR3 nucleotides read TGTGCCAGCCACCCCCCGAGACAGGGACCCTCAGAGACCCAGTACTTC.